This TCR beta chain was identified during a study of PD-1 blockade in mismatch repair-deficient tumors. Documented time point: roughly ten-day in vitro stimulation with candidate mutation-associated neoantigen peptide 1. PCR or immunohistochemistry showed mismatch repair deficiency in every enrolled patient. Assay: immunoSEQ multiplex PCR; the TCRdb copy retains only in-frame clones and omits some. Of approximately 8,300 clones listed, more than 85% are singletons. Concerning this clone itself: The antigen is undetermined.

The CDR3 has 15 amino acids. CDR1 and CDR2 (germline): LNHDA, SQIVND (reference sequence). V lost 3 bases and J lost 2, with 11 bases in between. The specimen comprised cells cultured in vitro, sampled from a patient treated with pembrolizumab. V usage is TRBV19 and J usage is TRBJ1-3, with D perhaps matching TRBD1 (6 bases). This TCR was sampled from an adult with mismatch repair-deficient cancer. DNA of the CDR3: TGTGCCAGTAGTATGAACAGGGTCGCTGGAAACACCATATATTTT. Its translation is CASSMNRVAGNTIYF. Together with reference TRBV19 and TRBJ1-3, the CDR3 gives the full variable domain: DGGITQSPKYLFRKEGQNVTLSCEQNLNHDAMYWYRQDPGQGLRLIYYSQIVNDFQKGDIAEGYSVSREKKESFPLTVTSAQKNPTAFYLCASSMNRVAGNTIYFGEGSWLTVV.